The clone carrying this T cell receptor (beta chain) was observed many times. The antigen remains undetermined. Germline CDR1 SGHAT, CDR2 FQNNGV. V was trimmed by 5 bases and J by 2 bases, leaving 12 bases between them. This CDR3 comprises 14 residues. On the day of bone marrow donation, the related graft donor provided peripheral blood. Using immunoSEQ multiplex PCR, the repertoire was profiled, and TCRdb retains in-frame clones only, with some absent. The data show 40,000 to 45,000 clones, with none appearing a single time. This sample was taken from a study of T cells after posttransplantation cyclophosphamide. Notes on the study in general: Donor-recipient repertoire similarity was low at 1-2 months, rising over year one. After PTCy, TRB diversity resembled that of CNI/methotrexate controls.

The sample consisted of PBMCs. The origin of this receptor is a man between 35 and 55 years old in good health, CMV-negative, and a related stem cell transplant donor. V is TRBV11-2 and J is TRBJ2-5; weak D call: TRBD1 (6 bases). CDR3 residues: CASSQTGLQETQYF. The CDR3 DNA sequence: TGTGCCAGCAGCCAGACAGGTCTTCAAGAGACCCAGTACTTC. Together with reference TRBV11-2 and TRBJ2-5, the CDR3 gives the full variable domain: EAGVAQSPRYKIIEKRQSVAFWCNPISGHATLYWYQQILGQGPKLLIQFQNNGVVDDSQLPKDRFSAERLKGVDSTLKIQPAKLEDSAVYLCASSQTGLQETQYFGPGTRLLVL.